The source of this T cell receptor beta chain is a study of identical twins. MiXCR, run by TCRdb on the 5' RACE reads, gives a single entry per CDR3 protein. Of around 500,000 distinct CDR3 sequences in the sample, approximately 15% were seen once. The CDR3 is 14 residues long. Germline CDR1 reads SGHTA; CDR2 reads FQGNSA. With 5 bases removed from V and 3 bases from J, the gap between germline ends came to 13 bases. The sample holds a few counts of this clonotype. Its antigen remains unidentified. Study observations and caveats: Modeled out-of-frame TCR alpha sharing in monozygotic twins fell below observed levels.

These data were also reused for a study on yellow fever vaccine responses in identical twins.

The V and J genes are TRBV7-2 and TRBJ1-2; maybe TRBD1 (6 bases). The sample taken for sequencing was CD4+ T cells sorted from blood. This clonotype originated in a woman younger than 30 in good health. The CDR3 sequence: CASSIPRGYYGYTF. The DNA for the CDR3 is TGTGCCAGCAGCATCCCCAGGGGTTACTATGGCTACACCTTC.